What follows are 23 T cell receptor beta chains derived from one specimen sequenced in a study of graft-versus-host responses after intestinal transplantation (dated by TCRdb to about 2021). Receptor amplification or capture employed the immunoSEQ multiplex PCR assay. TCRdb mirrors the immuneACCESS table, restricted to in-frame sequences. Some clones are absent from its copies; in checked studies, under half trace to an unresolved V gene, and the reason for the others is unknown. This sample holds around 90,000 clones; about nine tenths were observed only once. More than 0.3% of the sample is held by the ten biggest clonotypes. Their specific antigens are unknown. What the time point label conveys for this sample: cells obtained before transplantation from donor or recipient. This specimen consisted of unstimulated CD4+ T cells sorted from spleen or lymph node cells, obtained before intestinal transplant. These receptor sequences come from a human donor who received an intestinal transplant.

V usage is TRBV10-1 and J usage is TRBJ1-1, with D unresolved. The V gene lost 0 bases and the J gene lost 4 bases, with 15 bases spanning the gap. The germline V gene has CDR1 WNHNN and CDR2 SYGVQD (reference sequence). This CDR3 has 16 amino acids. For the CDR3, the DNA is TGCGCCAGCAGTGAGTCGATGAGGGCGAGGTCCACTGAAGCTTTCTTT. Protein: CASSESMRARSTEAFF.

In this sample, this clone turned up once. The J gene is TRBJ1-2, the V gene TRBV27; tentative D call: TRBD1 (5 bases). The CDR3 runs 13 residues. CDR1 and CDR2 from the germline V gene are MNHEY and SMNVEV (reference sequence). Trimming removed 5 bases at V and 6 bases at J, with 13 bases between. The CDR3 DNA follows: TGTGCCAGCAGTACCAGACCCAGGGATGGCTACACCTTC. It specifies CASSTRPRDGYTF.

The chain's CDR3 is CASSFYGTGELGTEAFF. CDR3 sequence (DNA): TGTGCCAGCAGCTTTTACGGGACAGGCGAACTGGGGACTGAAGCTTTCTTT. The chain joins TRBV5-5 to TRBJ1-1; 8 nucleotides line up with TRBD1. The CDR3 has 17 residues. In germline, CDR1 is SGHKS, CDR2 YYEKEE (reference sequence). The trim removed 2 bases at V and 5 bases at J, leaving 14 bases unmatched.

This chain joins TRBV4-1 and TRBJ1-4; no clear D. CDR1 MGHRA and CDR2 YSYEKL come from the germline V gene. CDR3 length: 12 residues. The V and J ends lost 1 base and 8 bases respectively, with 5 bases between them. CDR3 protein: CASSQVREKLFF. The CDR3 coding sequence is TGCGCCAGCAGCCAAGTTCGGGAAAAACTGTTTTTT.

The gene calls are TRBV11-3 and TRBJ2-1; the D is unclear. Germline loops: CDR1 SGHNT, CDR2 YENEEA. Trimming cost V 2 bases and J 7 bases, with 3 bases left between them. CDR3 length: 11 amino acids. DNA of the CDR3: TGTGCCAGCAGCTTAAGGAATGAGCAGTTCTTC. Its translation is CASSLRNEQFF. Complete variable domain (other parts from reference TRBV11-3 and TRBJ2-1): EAGVVQSPRYKIIEKKQPVAFWCNPISGHNTLYWYLQNLGQGPELLIRYENEEAVDDSQLPKDRFSAERLKGVDSTLKIQPAELGDSAVYLCASSLRNEQFFGPGTRLTVL.

The chain recombines TRBV5-1 with TRBJ2-1; TRBD2 matches 10 bases. Germline lookup yields CDR1 SGHRS and CDR2 YFSETQ. The V and J ends lost 7 bases and 7 bases, in that order; junction bases with no gene match: 14. The CDR3 length is 16 residues. CDR3 region: CASGERASGSMNEQFF. The CDR3 coding sequence is TGCGCCAGCGGTGAACGGGCTAGCGGGAGCATGAATGAGCAGTTCTTC.

This chain joins TRBV5-1 and TRBJ1-6, with 8 bases lining up with TRBD1. The germline CDR1 and CDR2 sequences are SGHRS and YFSETQ. V dropped 4 bases and J dropped 4; count of bases not matched to a gene: 4. The CDR3 contains 15 residues. CDR3: CASSPTGAYNSPLHF. The CDR3 region has the DNA TGCGCCAGCAGCCCGACAGGGGCATATAATTCACCCCTCCACTTT.

The chain employs TRBV5-1 and TRBJ2-2; TRBD1 agrees at 7 bases. The V and J ends lost 2 bases and 1 base, in that order; junction bases with no gene match: 2. The length of the CDR3 is 15 residues. The germline V gene has CDR1 SGHRS and CDR2 YFSETQ. The CDR3 reads CASSFRTGNTGELFF. CDR3 bases: TGCGCCAGCAGCTTCCGGACAGGGAACACCGGGGAGCTGTTTTTT.

This clone was seen once. This sequence joins TRBV6-6 and TRBJ2-1; D gene ambiguous. The CDR3 covers 14 residues. Trimming left V 5 bases short and J 4 bases short, with 12 bases between. Germline V gene data show CDR1 as MNHNY and CDR2 as SVGAGI (reference sequence). For the CDR3, the DNA is TGTGCCAGCAGTGAGGACGGACGGTACAATGAGCAGTTCTTC. As protein: CASSEDGRYNEQFF.

This clone was detected only once. V usage is TRBV6-1 and J usage is TRBJ1-1; no firm D call. The V and J ends lost 4 bases and 0 bases respectively, with 9 bases between them. The CDR3 sequence is 14 residues long. CDR1 is MNHNS, CDR2 SASEGT, per germline. The CDR3 is CASSGTVLNTEAFF. In DNA, the CDR3 is TGTGCCAGCAGTGGTACGGTTCTGAACACTGAAGCTTTCTTT.

The CDR3 protein is CASSFGGRQGYEQFF. The CDR3 DNA reads as TGTGCCAGCAGCTTTGGTGGGAGGCAGGGCTATGAGCAGTTCTTC. This chain connects TRBV5-4 to TRBJ2-1, with D possibly matching TRBD2 (6 bases). Trimming removed 2 bases from V and 8 bases from J, with 17 bases in between. The CDR3 is 15 amino acids. Germline CDR1 SGHNT, CDR2 YYREEE (reference sequence).

The rearrangement uses TRBV29-1 and TRBJ2-7; 9 bases are a match to TRBD1. CDR3 length equals 12 residues. The trim removed 4 bases at V and 3 bases at J, leaving 1 base unmatched. Looked up from germline, CDR1 is SQVTM and CDR2 is ANQGSEA. In nucleotides, the CDR3 is TGCAGCGTTGGGGGACAGGGCTACGAGCAGTACTTC. Its translation: CSVGGQGYEQYF.

This sequence joins TRBV11-2 and TRBJ2-1; no clear D gene. This CDR3 has 15 amino acids. Looked up from germline, CDR1 is SGHAT and CDR2 is FQNNGV. V was shortened by 2 bases and J by 4 bases, with 12 bases between the two germline ends. CDR3 loop: CASSLRRQTYNEQFF. Written as DNA, the CDR3 is TGTGCCAGCAGCTTAAGGCGGCAGACTTACAATGAGCAGTTCTTC.

This clone has more than one count but fewer than ten. The genes are TRBV7-2 and TRBJ2-7; a weak D match, TRBD2 (6 bases). Germline V CDR1 and CDR2: SGHTA, FQGNSA. V was cut by 5 bases and J by 2 bases, with 16 bases left in between. CDR3 length equals 15 residues. The CDR3 region is CASSRGLPMTYEQYF. In nucleotides, the CDR3 is TGTGCCAGCAGCCGGGGACTGCCCATGACCTACGAGCAGTACTTC.

The table lists this clone with a few counts. An end of the junction differs from the germline gene, which may be a read error. The chain uses TRBV7-2 and TRBJ2-3, with 9 bases that match TRBD1. Germline CDR1 reads SGHTA; CDR2 reads FQGNSA. The CDR3 totals 15 residues. CDR3 region: CASTLKGQGWDTQYF. DNA of the CDR3: TGTGCCAGCACCTTAAAAGGACAGGGGTGGGATACGCAGTATTTT.

The rearrangement joins TRBV7-6 to TRBJ2-7, with 7 bases matching TRBD1. Germline V lookup: CDR1 SGHVS, CDR2 FNYEAQ. CDR3 size: 14 residues. The V and J ends lost 5 bases and 3 bases, in that order; junction bases with no gene match: 7. The CDR3 DNA reads as TGTGCCAGCAGCCCATCGGGACAGAGCTACGAGCAGTACTTC. It encodes CASSPSGQSYEQYF.

V is TRBV6-5 and J is TRBJ2-1, with D unresolved. CDR3 length: 8 amino acids. With 7 bases removed from V and 8 bases from J, the gap between germline ends came to 0 bases. Germline V gene sequence: CDR1 MNHEY, CDR2 SVGAGI. CDR3 nucleotides: TGTGCCAGCAATGAGCAGTTCTTC. Amino acid sequence: CASNEQFF.

This sequence joins TRBV5-1 and TRBJ2-7; TRBD1 aligns across 8 bases. V trimming: 3 bases; J trimming: 3 bases; junction bases outside the gene matches: 8. The CDR3 totals 15 residues. Germline values: CDR1 SGHRS, CDR2 YFSETQ. The CDR3 here is CASSSGQGDGYEQYF. The CDR3 DNA is TGCGCCAGCAGCTCCGGACAGGGAGACGGCTACGAGCAGTACTTC. The full variable domain, in which reference TRBV5-1 and TRBJ2-7 provide the parts outside the CDR3, is KAGVTQTPRYLIKTRGQQVTLSCSPISGHRSVSWYQQTPGQGLQFLFEYFSETQRNKGNFPGRFSGRQFSNSRSEMNVSTLELGDSALYLCASSSGQGDGYEQYFGPGTRLTVT.

The CDR3 sequence is CASSERVGEQFF. CDR3 nucleotide sequence: TGTGCCAGCAGTGAAAGGGTGGGTGAGCAGTTCTTC. The chain has TRBV6-1 and TRBJ2-1; D unclear. V lost 2 bases to trimming and J lost 9 bases, with 8 bases between them. The CDR3 sequence is 12 residues long. Per the germline V gene, CDR1 is MNHNS and CDR2 is SASEGT.

This clone was counted between two and nine times. The chain recombines TRBV2 with TRBJ2-1; 10 bases are a match to TRBD2. CDR1 is SNHLY and CDR2 is FYNNEI in the germline V gene. Trimming cost V 3 bases and J 11 bases; bases outside gene matches: 7. This CDR3 region has 14 residues. Here the CDR3 DNA reads TGTGCCAGCAGTGAGGCGTGGGGACTAGCGAAGCAGTTCTTC. Protein product: CASSEAWGLAKQFF.

This clone was observed once. V is TRBV29-1 and J is TRBJ2-1, with D perhaps TRBD1 (6 bases). V lost 4 bases and J 2 bases, leaving 15 bases between the germline ends. Germline loops: CDR1 SQVTM, CDR2 ANQGSEA. The CDR3 is 15 residues long. The CDR3 nucleotides read TGCAGCGTTGGGCATTGGGGGCAAACCTACAATGAGCAGTTCTTC. This codes for CSVGHWGQTYNEQFF.

This chain joins TRBV6-1 and TRBJ2-1, with 10 positions matching TRBD2. Germline V gene sequence: CDR1 MNHNS, CDR2 SASEGT. V lost 7 bases, J lost 8 bases, and 11 bases stayed unmatched. The CDR3 extends over 15 amino acids. CDR3: CASTQRASGRDEQFF. As DNA, the CDR3 is TGTGCCAGCACCCAACGGGCTAGCGGGAGAGATGAGCAGTTCTTC.

V gene TRBV28 combines with J gene TRBJ2-4; D may match TRBD1 or TRBD2 (5 bases each). This CDR3 comprises 14 residues. V was pared by 3 bases and J by 3 bases, with 9 bases between. CDR1 MDHEN and CDR2 SYDVKM come from the germline V gene. The CDR3 region has the DNA TGTGCCAGCAGTTTGACAGAGGGCAAAAACATTCAGTACTTC. It is translated as CASSLTEGKNIQYF. Filled out from reference TRBV28 and TRBJ2-4, the complete variable domain reads DVKVTQSSRYLVKRTGEKVFLECVQDMDHENMFWYRQDPGLGLRLIYFSYDVKMKEKGDIPEGYSVSREKKERFSLILESASTNQTSMYLCASSLTEGKNIQYFGAGTRLSVL.